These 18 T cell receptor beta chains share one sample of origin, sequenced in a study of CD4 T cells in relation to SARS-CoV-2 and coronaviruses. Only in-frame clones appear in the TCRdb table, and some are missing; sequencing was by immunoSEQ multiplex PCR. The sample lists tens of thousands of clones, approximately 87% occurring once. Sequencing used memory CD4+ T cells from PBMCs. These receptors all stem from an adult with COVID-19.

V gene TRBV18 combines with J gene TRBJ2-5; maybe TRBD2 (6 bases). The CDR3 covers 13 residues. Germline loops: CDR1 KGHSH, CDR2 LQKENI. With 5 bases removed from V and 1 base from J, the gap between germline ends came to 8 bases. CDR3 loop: CASSKRVQETQYF. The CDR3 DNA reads TGTGCCAGCTCAAAGCGGGTCCAAGAGACCCAGTACTTC.

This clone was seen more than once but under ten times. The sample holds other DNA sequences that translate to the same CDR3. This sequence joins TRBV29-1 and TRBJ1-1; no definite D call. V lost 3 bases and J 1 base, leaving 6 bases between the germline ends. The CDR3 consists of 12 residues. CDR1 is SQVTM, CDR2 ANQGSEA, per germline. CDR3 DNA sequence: TGCAGCGTTGATCGGGGGAACACTGAAGCTTTCTTT. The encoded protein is CSVDRGNTEAFF.

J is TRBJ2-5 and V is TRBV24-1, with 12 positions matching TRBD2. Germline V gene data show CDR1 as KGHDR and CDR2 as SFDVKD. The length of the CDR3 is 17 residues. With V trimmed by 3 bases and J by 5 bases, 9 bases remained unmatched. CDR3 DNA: TGTGCCACCAGTGATCCTGGACTAGCGGGGACAAGGGAGACCCAGTACTTC. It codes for CATSDPGLAGTRETQYF.

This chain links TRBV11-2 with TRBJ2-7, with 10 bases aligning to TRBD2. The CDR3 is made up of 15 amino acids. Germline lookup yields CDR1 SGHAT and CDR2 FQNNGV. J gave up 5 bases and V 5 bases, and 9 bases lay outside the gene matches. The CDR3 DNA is TGTGCCAGCAGCCCGGAGCGGGGGGGCAGGAACGAGCAGTACTTC. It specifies CASSPERGGRNEQYF.

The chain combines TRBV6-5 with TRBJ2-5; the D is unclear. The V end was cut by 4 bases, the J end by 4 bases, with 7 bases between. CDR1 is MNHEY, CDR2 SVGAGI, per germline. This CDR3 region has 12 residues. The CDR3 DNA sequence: TGTGCCAGCAGTTCTCTGGGAGAGACCCAGTACTTC. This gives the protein CASSSLGETQYF.

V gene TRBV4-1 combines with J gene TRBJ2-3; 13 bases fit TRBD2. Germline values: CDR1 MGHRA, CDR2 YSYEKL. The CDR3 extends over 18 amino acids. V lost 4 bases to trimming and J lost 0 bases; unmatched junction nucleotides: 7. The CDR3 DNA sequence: TGCGCCAGCAGCCGCAGGACTAGCGGGGGAGCTAGCACAGATACGCAGTATTTT. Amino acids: CASSRRTSGGASTDTQYF.

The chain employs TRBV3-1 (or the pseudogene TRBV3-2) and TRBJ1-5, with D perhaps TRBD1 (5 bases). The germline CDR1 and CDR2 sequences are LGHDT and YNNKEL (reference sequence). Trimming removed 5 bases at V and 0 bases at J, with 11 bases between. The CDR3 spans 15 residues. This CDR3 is CASSLGQYSNQPQHF. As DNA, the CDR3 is TGTGCCAGCAGCTTGGGGCAGTATAGCAATCAGCCCCAGCATTTT.

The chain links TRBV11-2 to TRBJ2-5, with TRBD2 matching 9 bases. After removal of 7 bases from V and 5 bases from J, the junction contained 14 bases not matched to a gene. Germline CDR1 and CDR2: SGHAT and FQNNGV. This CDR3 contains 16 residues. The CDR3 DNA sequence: TGTGCCAGCACCAATCTCGGTGCGGGGGGGATGGAGACCCAGTACTTC. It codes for CASTNLGAGGMETQYF.

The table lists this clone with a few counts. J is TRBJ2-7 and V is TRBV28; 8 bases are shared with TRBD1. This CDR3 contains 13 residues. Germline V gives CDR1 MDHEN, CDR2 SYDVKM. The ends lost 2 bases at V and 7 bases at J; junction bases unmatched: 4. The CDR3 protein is CASSLQGAREQYF. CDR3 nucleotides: TGTGCCAGCAGTTTACAGGGGGCGAGGGAGCAGTACTTC.

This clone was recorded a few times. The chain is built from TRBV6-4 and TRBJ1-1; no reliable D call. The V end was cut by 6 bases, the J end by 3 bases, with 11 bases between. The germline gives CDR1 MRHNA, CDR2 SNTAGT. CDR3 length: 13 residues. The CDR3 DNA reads TGTGCCAGCAGGGCCGGGGAGTACACTGAAGCTTTCTTT. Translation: CASRAGEYTEAFF.

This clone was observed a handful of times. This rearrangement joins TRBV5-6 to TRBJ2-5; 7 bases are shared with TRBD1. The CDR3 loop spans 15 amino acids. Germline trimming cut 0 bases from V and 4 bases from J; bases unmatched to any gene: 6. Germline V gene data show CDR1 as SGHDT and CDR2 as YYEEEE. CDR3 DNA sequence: TGTGCCAGCAGCTTGGCAGGGGGTCGGGGAGAGACCCAGTACTTC. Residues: CASSLAGGRGETQYF.

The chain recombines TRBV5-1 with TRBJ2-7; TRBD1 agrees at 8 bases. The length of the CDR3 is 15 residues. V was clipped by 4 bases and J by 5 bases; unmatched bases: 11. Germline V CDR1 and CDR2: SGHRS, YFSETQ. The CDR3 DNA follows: TGCGCCAGCAGCCACCAGGGGGCGGCCAGTAACGAGCAGTACTTC. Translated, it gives CASSHQGAASNEQYF. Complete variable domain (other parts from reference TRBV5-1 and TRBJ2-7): KAGVTQTPRYLIKTRGQQVTLSCSPISGHRSVSWYQQTPGQGLQFLFEYFSETQRNKGNFPGRFSGRQFSNSRSEMNVSTLELGDSALYLCASSHQGAASNEQYFGPGTRLTVT.

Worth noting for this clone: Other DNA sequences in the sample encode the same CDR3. The CDR3 DNA sequence: TGTGCCAGCAGTGAATCGACAGGCTACGAGCAGTACTTC. Amino acids: CASSESTGYEQYF. This chain links TRBV2 with TRBJ2-7; the D gene is possibly TRBD1 (6 bases). Germline values: CDR1 SNHLY, CDR2 FYNNEI. V was trimmed by 2 bases and J by 3 bases, leaving 8 bases between them. The CDR3 has 13 residues. Full variable domain (remainder filled in from reference TRBV2 and TRBJ2-7): EPEVTQTPSHQVTQMGQEVILRCVPISNHLYFYWYRQILGQKVEFLVSFYNNEISEKSEIFDDQFSVERPDGSNFTLKIRSTKLEDSAMYFCASSESTGYEQYFGPGTRLTVT.

The DNA for the CDR3 is TGTGCCAGCAGCTACGGAGGGCCCGCCAACCAAGAGACCCAGTACTTC. It specifies CASSYGGPANQETQYF. The J gene is TRBJ2-5, the V gene TRBV7-6; weak D call: TRBD2 (6 bases). Germline V gene sequence: CDR1 SGHVS, CDR2 FNYEAQ. This CDR3 contains 16 residues. V was shortened by 4 bases and J by 0 bases, with 15 bases between the two germline ends.

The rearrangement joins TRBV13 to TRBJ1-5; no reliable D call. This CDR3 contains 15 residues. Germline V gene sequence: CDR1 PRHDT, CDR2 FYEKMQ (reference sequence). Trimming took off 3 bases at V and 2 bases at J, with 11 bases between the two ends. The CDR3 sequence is CASSFRGSGNQPQHF. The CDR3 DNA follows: TGTGCCAGCAGCTTTCGCGGGTCAGGCAATCAGCCCCAGCATTTT.

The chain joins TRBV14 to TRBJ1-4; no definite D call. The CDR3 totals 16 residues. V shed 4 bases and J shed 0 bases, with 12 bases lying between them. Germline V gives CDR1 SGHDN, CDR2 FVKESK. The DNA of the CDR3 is TGTGCCAGCAGCCGCCAGGATGTATCAACTAATGAAAAACTGTTTTTT. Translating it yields CASSRQDVSTNEKLFF.

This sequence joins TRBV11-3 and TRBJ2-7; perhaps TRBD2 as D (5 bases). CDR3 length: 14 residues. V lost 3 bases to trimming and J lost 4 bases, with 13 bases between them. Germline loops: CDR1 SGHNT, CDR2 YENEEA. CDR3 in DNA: TGTGCCAGCAGCTTTTGGACTGAGATGTACGAGCAGTACTTC. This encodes CASSFWTEMYEQYF.

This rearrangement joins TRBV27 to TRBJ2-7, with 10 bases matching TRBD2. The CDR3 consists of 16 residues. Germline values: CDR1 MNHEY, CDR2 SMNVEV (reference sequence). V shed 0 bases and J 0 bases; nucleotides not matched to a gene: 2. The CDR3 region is CASSLSRLAGSYEQYF. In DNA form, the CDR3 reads TGTGCCAGCAGTTTATCACGACTAGCGGGCTCCTACGAGCAGTACTTC.